This T cell receptor (beta chain) is drawn from a study of blood T cells in healthy people across ages. Together with a sample-barcoded 5' primer, a J-beta primer mix was included in a second PCR lasting about 6 to 11 cycles. TCRdb ran MiXCR on the 5' RACE reads and lists one entry per CDR3 protein. The sample includes more than 650,000 distinct CDR3 sequences, roughly 50% of them seen just once. The J segment lost 6 bases and the V segment lost 2 bases, leaving 7 bases of the junction unmatched. Germline assignment: CDR1 DFQATT and CDR2 SNEGSKA (reference sequence). CDR3 length: 14 amino acids. The chain combines TRBV20-1 with TRBJ2-1; 7 nucleotides agree with TRBD2. The sequence derives from a man older than 75 in good health. The sample comprised blood. The DNA for the CDR3 is TGCAGTGCTAGACCCGTAGCGGGCCTCAATGAGCAGTTCTTC. This gives the protein CSARPVAGLNEQFF.